The entry below describes one TCR beta chain. This entry belongs to a study of blood T cell repertoires in COVID-19. Whole-study context: Whether acute or convalescent, the COVID-19 samples came from the United States, Italy and Spain. Nucleic acid was either cDNA or gDNA, and it came from T cells, B-cell-depleted T cells, or PBMCs.

Looked up from germline, CDR1 is MDHEN and CDR2 is SYDVKM. Trimming removed 7 bases from V and 9 bases from J; junction bases left unmatched: 5. The CDR3 spans 11 residues. As handled by the study authors: Nucleated cell number was recorded as an estimate derived from reference gene primer amplification. Some clones are missing from TCRdb's copy, which holds only in-frame ones; the method was immunoSEQ multiplex PCR. For V, J and clone size, that table is used; D and trimming come from the DNA. The sample lists some 350,000 clones; 88% were seen once. This TCR derives from a woman in her 70s with COVID-19, enrolled during active disease. This sequence joins TRBV28 and TRBJ1-1, with 7 bases lining up with TRBD1. The sample comprised peripheral blood. CDR3 DNA: TGTGCCAGCACCGTGACAGGGAAAGCTTTCTTT. It codes for CASTVTGKAFF.